Listed below are T cell receptor beta chains from one sample, sequenced in a study of PD-1 blockade in classical Hodgkin lymphoma. The protocol was immunoSEQ multiplex PCR, while the TCRdb copy is restricted to in-frame clones and leaves out a portion. This table holds 70,000 or so clones, about 94% found once. The sample comprised peripheral blood mononuclear cells (PBMCs). These receptors all come from a human donor with classical Hodgkin lymphoma. CDR3s leave out the opening cysteine and the closing phenylalanine or tryptophan. Clone size is given for some rows only: seen once, a few or many times, or a class if the clone is expanded.

ASTAGWYTEAF,TRBV6-1,-
ATSRDWGQGANQPQH,TRBV15,-
ASGLAQDEQY,TRBV7-9,-
ASSLGLATNEKLF,TRBV4-1,-
SVGPGVDTQY,TRBV29-1,-
ASSKGGPQGFHGYT,TRBV11-2,-
ASSLGAGNEQY,TRBV5-1,once
ATSSDGTSQH,TRBV15,-
ASSLTTTTDTQY,TRBV5-1,-
ASSLTYPRRANTEAF,TRBV11-2,-
ASSDKLGGGSEAF,TRBV25-1,-
ASSDQATGTGYGYT,TRBV6-1,-
ASSAVGAGEKLF,TRBV5-5,-
ASSPHRLQTIGYT,TRBV27,-
ASSSYERGNTEAF,TRBV5-1,-
ASSFAGQGAQQPQH,TRBV5-6,-
SVEGGAYGYT,TRBV29-1,-
ASSLEGSGANVLT,TRBV5-1,once
AWSISGRLYEQY,TRBV30,-
ASSENTNSNQPQH,TRBV6-1,-
ASSYGYSNQPQH,TRBV6-5,-
ASSTPGRGSNQPQH,TRBV19,-
ASRSGRAGYEQF,TRBV5-4,-
ASSQTPGTNYGYT,TRBV14,-
ASSPSLAGGETQY,TRBV7-3,-
ASSPTGLTYNEQF,TRBV9,-
AIKGEETQY,TRBV10-3,-
ASSLEGSGRAWETQY,TRBV11-2,-
ASKAGRTYEQY,TRBV11-1,-
ASSLVLGNTGELF,TRBV7-2,-
ASSRMAPANNQPQH,TRBV19,-
ASSRGGWDTGELF,TRBV7-6,-